This T cell receptor (beta chain) was obtained from a study of blood T cell repertoires in COVID-19. The V end was cut by 0 bases, the J end by 6 bases, with 17 bases between. The germline gives CDR1 LGHNA, CDR2 YSLEER. CDR3 length: 17 residues. Sequencing used immunoSEQ multiplex PCR; TCRdb keeps in-frame clones, though not all of them. Of more than 300,000 clones listed, approximately 91% were seen once; the top ten hold roughly 3.9%. Material for sequencing was PBMCs or T cells enriched from blood (not recorded which). The V and J genes are TRBV4-3 and TRBJ2-2; D is undetermined. The sequence was collected from a woman in her 30s who had been exposed to COVID-19. CDR3 sequence (DNA): TGCGCCAGCAGCCAAGATTCTGTGGGCCGAAGGTCCGGGGAGCTGTTTTTT. It codes for CASSQDSVGRRSGELFF.